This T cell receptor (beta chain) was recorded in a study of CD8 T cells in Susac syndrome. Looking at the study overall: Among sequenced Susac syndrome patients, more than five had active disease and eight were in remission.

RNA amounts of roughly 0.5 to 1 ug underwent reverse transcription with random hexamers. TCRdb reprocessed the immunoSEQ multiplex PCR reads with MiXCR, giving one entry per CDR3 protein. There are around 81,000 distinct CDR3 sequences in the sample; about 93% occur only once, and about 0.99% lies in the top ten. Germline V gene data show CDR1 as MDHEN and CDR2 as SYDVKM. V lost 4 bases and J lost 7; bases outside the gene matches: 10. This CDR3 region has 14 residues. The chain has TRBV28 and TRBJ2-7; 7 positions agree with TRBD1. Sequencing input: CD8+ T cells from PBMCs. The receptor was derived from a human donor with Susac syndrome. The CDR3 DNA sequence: TGTGCCAGCAGTTCGCCGACAGGGTTGCGGGAGCAGTACTTC. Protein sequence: CASSSPTGLREQYF. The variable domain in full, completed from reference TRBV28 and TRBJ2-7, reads DVKVTQSSRYLVKRTGEKVFLECVQDMDHENMFWYRQDPGLGLRLIYFSYDVKMKEKGDIPEGYSVSREKKERFSLILESASTNQTSMYLCASSSPTGLREQYFGPGTRLTVT.